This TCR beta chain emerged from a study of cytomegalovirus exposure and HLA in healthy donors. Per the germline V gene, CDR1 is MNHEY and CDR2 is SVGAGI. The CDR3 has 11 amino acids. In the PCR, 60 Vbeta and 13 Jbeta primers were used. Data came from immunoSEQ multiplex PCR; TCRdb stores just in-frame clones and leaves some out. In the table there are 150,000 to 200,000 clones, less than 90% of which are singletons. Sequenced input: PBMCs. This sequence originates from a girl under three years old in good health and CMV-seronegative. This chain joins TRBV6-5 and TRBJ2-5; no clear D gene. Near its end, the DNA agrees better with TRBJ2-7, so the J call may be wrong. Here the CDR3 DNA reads TGTGCCAGCAGTTCTATCTACGAGCAGTACTTC. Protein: CASSSIYEQYF.